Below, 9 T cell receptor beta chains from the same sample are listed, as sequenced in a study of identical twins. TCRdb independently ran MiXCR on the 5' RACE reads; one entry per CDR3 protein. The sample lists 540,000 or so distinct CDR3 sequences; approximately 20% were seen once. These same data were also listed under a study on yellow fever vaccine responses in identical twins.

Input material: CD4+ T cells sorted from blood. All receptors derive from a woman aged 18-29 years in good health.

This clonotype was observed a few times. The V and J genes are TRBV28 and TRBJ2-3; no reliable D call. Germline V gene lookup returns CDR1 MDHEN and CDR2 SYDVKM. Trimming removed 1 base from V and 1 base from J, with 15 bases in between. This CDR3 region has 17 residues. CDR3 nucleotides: TGTGCCAGCAGTTTATACCGCAGGAACACAGGCACAGATACGCAGTATTTT. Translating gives CASSLYRRNTGTDTQYF.

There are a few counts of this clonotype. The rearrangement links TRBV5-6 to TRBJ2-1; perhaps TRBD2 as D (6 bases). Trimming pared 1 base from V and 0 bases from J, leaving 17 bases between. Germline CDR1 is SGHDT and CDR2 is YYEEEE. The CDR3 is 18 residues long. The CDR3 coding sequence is TGTGCCAGCAGCTTGAGAACTTTATTCGGGGGCTCCTACAATGAGCAGTTCTTC. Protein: CASSLRTLFGGSYNEQFF.

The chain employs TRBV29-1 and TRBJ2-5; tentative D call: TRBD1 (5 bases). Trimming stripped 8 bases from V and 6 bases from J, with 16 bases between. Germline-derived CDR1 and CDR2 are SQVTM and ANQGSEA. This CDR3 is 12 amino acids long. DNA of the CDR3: TGCAGCACCACAAGGGGCCGGAAGACCCAGTACTTC. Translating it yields CSTTRGRKTQYF.

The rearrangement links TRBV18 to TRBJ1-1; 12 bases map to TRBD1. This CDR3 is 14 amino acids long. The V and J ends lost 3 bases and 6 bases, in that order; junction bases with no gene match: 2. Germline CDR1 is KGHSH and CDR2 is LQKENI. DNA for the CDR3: TGTGCCAGCTCACCGGGACAGGGGGCCGCTGAAGCTTTCTTT. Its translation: CASSPGQGAAEAFF.

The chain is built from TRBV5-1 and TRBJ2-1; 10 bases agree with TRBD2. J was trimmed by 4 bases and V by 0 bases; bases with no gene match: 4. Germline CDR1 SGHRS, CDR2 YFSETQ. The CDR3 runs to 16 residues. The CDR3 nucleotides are TGCGCCAGCAGCTTGGGGGGGACTAGCGCTTACAATGAGCAGTTCTTC. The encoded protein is CASSLGGTSAYNEQFF. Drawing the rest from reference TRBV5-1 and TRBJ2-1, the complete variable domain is KAGVTQTPRYLIKTRGQQVTLSCSPISGHRSVSWYQQTPGQGLQFLFEYFSETQRNKGNFPGRFSGRQFSNSRSEMNVSTLELGDSALYLCASSLGGTSAYNEQFFGPGTRLTVL.

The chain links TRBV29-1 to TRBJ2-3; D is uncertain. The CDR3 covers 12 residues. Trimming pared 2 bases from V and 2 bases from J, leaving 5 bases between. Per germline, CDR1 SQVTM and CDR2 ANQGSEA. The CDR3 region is CSVELNTDTQYF. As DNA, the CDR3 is TGCAGCGTTGAATTAAACACAGATACGCAGTATTTT.

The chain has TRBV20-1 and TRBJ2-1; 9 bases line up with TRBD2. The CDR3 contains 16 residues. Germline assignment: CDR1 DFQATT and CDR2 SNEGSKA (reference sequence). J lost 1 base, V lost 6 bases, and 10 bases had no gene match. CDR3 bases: TGCAGTGCGGACAGAGTAGCGGGAGAGTCCTACAATGAGCAGTTCTTC. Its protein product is CSADRVAGESYNEQFF.

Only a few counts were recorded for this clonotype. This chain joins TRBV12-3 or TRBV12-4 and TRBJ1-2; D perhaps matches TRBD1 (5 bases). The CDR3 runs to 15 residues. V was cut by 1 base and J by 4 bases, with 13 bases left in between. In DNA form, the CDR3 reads TGTGCCAGCAGTTTAGGCCTGGCAGGGTCCTATGGCTACACCTTC. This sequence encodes CASSLGLAGSYGYTF.

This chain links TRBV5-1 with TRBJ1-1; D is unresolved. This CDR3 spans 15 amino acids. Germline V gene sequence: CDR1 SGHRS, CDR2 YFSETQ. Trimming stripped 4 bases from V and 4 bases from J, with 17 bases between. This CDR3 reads CASSPTTDLGTEAFF. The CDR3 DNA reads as TGCGCCAGCAGCCCAACCACAGATCTAGGCACTGAAGCTTTCTTT.